A single sample gave rise to the 26 T cell receptor beta chains below, sequenced in a study of PD-1 blockade in classical Hodgkin lymphoma. Each and every patient relapsed after autologous stem cell transplantation, and patients got differing brentuximab vedotin exposure. Some clones are missing from TCRdb's copy, which holds only in-frame ones; the method was immunoSEQ multiplex PCR. The table shows 5,000 to 8,000 clones, with approximately 75% occurring only once. The material was peripheral blood mononuclear cells (PBMCs), obtained at baseline. The receptors come from a human donor with classical Hodgkin lymphoma.

V and J are TRBV14 and TRBJ1-1, with a weak D call TRBD1 (5 bases). V was pared by 0 bases and J by 9 bases, with 11 bases between. CDR1 and CDR2 (germline): SGHDN, FVKESK. The CDR3 contains 13 residues. CDR3 nucleotides: TGTGCCAGCAGCCAAGATCTCGGGACCCAAGCTTTCTTT. Its translation is CASSQDLGTQAFF. Drawing the rest from reference TRBV14 and TRBJ1-1, the complete variable domain is EAGVTQFPSHSVIEKGQTVTLRCDPISGHDNLYWYRRVMGKEIKFLLHFVKESKQDESGMPNNRFLAERTGGTYSTLKVQPAELEDSGVYFCASSQDLGTQAFFGQGTRLTVV.

The chain has TRBV9 and TRBJ2-7; TRBD2 might be the D (6 bases). Between the trimmed V and J ends, which lost 4 bases and 1 base, there was a span of 15 bases. The CDR3 has 15 residues. Germline V CDR1 and CDR2: SGDLS, YYNGEE. The CDR3 loop reads CASSPRDSPSYEQYF. DNA of the CDR3: TGTGCCAGCAGCCCACGGGACTCCCCTTCCTACGAGCAGTACTTC.

With regard to this clone: No conserved phenylalanine or tryptophan ends this CDR3, so it is likely a read error. The DNA is left out, because the CDR3 cannot be placed on it with certainty; the CDR3 is given as TCRdb lists it. V gene TRBV5-3 combines with J gene TRBJ2-7; no check of the table's D call, TRBD1, against the DNA was made. TRBV5-3 carries the ORF label, with uncertain function. The CDR3 numbers 10 amino acids, ends counted. The chain's CDR3 is CARSLAFWAS.

This chain joins TRBV13 and TRBJ1-5; D is ambiguous. The CDR3 is made up of 13 amino acids. Trimming stripped 6 bases from V and 6 bases from J, with 12 bases between. The germline CDR1 and CDR2 sequences are PRHDT and FYEKMQ (reference sequence). This chain's CDR3 is CASSTVGSQPQHF. CDR3 nucleotides: TGTGCCAGCAGTACAGTCGGTAGTCAGCCCCAGCATTTT. Complete variable domain (other parts from reference TRBV13 and TRBJ1-5): AAGVIQSPRHLIKEKRETATLKCYPIPRHDTVYWYQQGPGQDPQFLISFYEKMQSDKGSIPDRFSAQQFSDYHSELNMSSLELGDSALYFCASSTVGSQPQHFGDGTRLSIL.

The chain couples TRBV6-5 to TRBJ2-7; D might be TRBD1 or TRBD2, each matching 5 bases. The CDR3 sequence is 13 residues long. CDR1 MNHEY and CDR2 SVGAGI come from the germline V gene. Trimming stripped 5 bases from V and 8 bases from J, with 16 bases between. The CDR3 reads CASSESGTSKQYF. In DNA form, the CDR3 reads TGTGCCAGCAGTGAATCCGGGACGTCGAAGCAGTACTTC.

The rearrangement uses TRBV10-1 and TRBJ2-1; D is unresolved. The V and J ends lost 0 bases and 4 bases respectively, with 13 bases between them. The germline CDR1 and CDR2 sequences are WNHNN and SYGVQD (reference sequence). The CDR3 extends over 16 amino acids. CDR3 bases: TGCGCCAGCAGTGAGTCTAGGCGAACTGGGTACAATGAGCAGTTCTTC. Its translation is CASSESRRTGYNEQFF.

In its sample, this clone was seen a few times. The V and J genes are TRBV27 and TRBJ1-2, with D perhaps TRBD1 (6 bases). The CDR3 consists of 15 residues. Trimming shortened V by 7 bases and J by 4 bases, and 19 bases separated the two germline ends. CDR1 is MNHEY and CDR2 is SMNVEV in the germline V gene (reference sequence). The CDR3 is CASTALLGGGYGYTF. The CDR3 region has the DNA TGTGCCAGCACCGCCCTTCTAGGGGGGGGCTATGGCTACACCTTC.

This clone was picked up a small number of times. The chain carries TRBV10-3 and TRBJ1-5, with D perhaps TRBD1 (5 bases). Trimming shortened V by 3 bases and J by 5 bases, and 8 bases separated the two germline ends. CDR3 length: 13 residues. Germline V gene lookup returns CDR1 ENHRY and CDR2 SYGVKD. The CDR3 DNA follows: TGTGCCATCAGTGACAGGGTATATCAGCCCCAGCATTTT. It is translated as CAISDRVYQPQHF.

The chain couples TRBV15 to TRBJ2-2, with 10 bases lining up with TRBD2. Trimming at V came to 0 bases and at J to 6 bases, leaving 10 bases not matched to a gene. The CDR3 sequence is 18 residues long. The germline gives CDR1 LNHNV, CDR2 YYDKDF (reference sequence). Here the CDR3 DNA reads TGTGCCACCAGCAGAGACGATAGGGGACTAGCGAGAGCCGGGGAGCTGTTTTTT. Translated, it gives CATSRDDRGLARAGELFF.

This clone is categorized as medium-sized. The V gene is TRBV29-1, the J gene TRBJ2-7; either TRBD1 or TRBD2 may supply D (5 bases each). Germline CDR1 SQVTM, CDR2 ANQGSEA. The CDR3 contains 11 residues. Trimming pared 6 bases from V and 3 bases from J, leaving 9 bases between. The CDR3 sequence: CSVRENYEQYF. CDR3 coding DNA: TGCAGCGTCAGGGAGAACTACGAGCAGTACTTC.

The CDR3 reads CASSFYRESEQFF. CDR3 DNA: TGTGCCAGCAGCTTCTACAGGGAATCGGAGCAGTTCTTC. V usage is TRBV7-9 and J usage is TRBJ2-1; D perhaps matches TRBD1 (6 bases). V lost 3 bases, J lost 10 bases, and 13 bases lay in between. The CDR3 loop spans 13 amino acids. In germline, CDR1 is SEHNR, CDR2 FQNEAQ (reference sequence).

The J gene is TRBJ2-1, the V gene TRBV29-1; the match to TRBD1 covers 9 bases. CDR3 length equals 18 residues. Germline CDR1 reads SQVTM; CDR2 reads ANQGSEA. The ends lost 4 bases at V and 4 bases at J; junction bases unmatched: 17. The CDR3 loop reads CSVVFSANVDRGYNEQFF. In DNA, the CDR3 is TGCAGCGTTGTGTTCTCGGCTAATGTCGACAGGGGGTACAATGAGCAGTTCTTC.

The chain links TRBV5-1 to TRBJ2-7; 7 bases are a match to TRBD2. Trimming removed 3 bases from V and 5 bases from J; junction bases left unmatched: 5. Per germline, CDR1 SGHRS and CDR2 YFSETQ. CDR3 length equals 13 residues. The CDR3 region has the DNA TGCGCCAGCAGCTCCCCGACTAGCCACGAGCAGTACTTC. This encodes CASSSPTSHEQYF.

The rearrangement links TRBV28 to TRBJ1-5; possible D gene TRBD1, 5 bases. This CDR3 has 15 residues. The germline V gene encodes CDR1 MDHEN and CDR2 SYDVKM. The V end lost 5 bases, the J end lost 3 bases, and 14 bases lay between the germline ends. In DNA, the CDR3 is TGTGCCAGCAGTCCTTTCGGGACGCCCAATCAGCCCCAGCATTTT. It specifies CASSPFGTPNQPQHF.

The J gene is TRBJ1-1, the V gene TRBV10-3; TRBD1 is a possible D gene (5 bases). CDR1 is ENHRY and CDR2 is SYGVKD in the germline V gene. V was clipped by 4 bases and J by 1 base, with 13 bases between them. The CDR3 is 15 residues long. The chain's CDR3 is CAISGVFTGNTEAFF. The CDR3 nucleotides read TGTGCCATCAGTGGGGTGTTCACAGGGAACACTGAAGCTTTCTTT.

As concerns this clone: Other DNA variants within this sample encode the same CDR3. V gene TRBV27 combines with J gene TRBJ1-5; tentative D call: TRBD1 (5 bases). The CDR3 is made up of 13 amino acids. Germline V CDR1 and CDR2: MNHEY, SMNVEV (reference sequence). V dropped 0 bases and J dropped 7 bases, with 7 bases sitting between them. The CDR3 coding sequence is TGTGCCAGCAGTTTATCAGGGGCCCAGCCCCAGCATTTT. Translation: CASSLSGAQPQHF.

The chain carries TRBV5-5 and TRBJ1-1; a possible D gene is TRBD1 (6 bases). There are 14 residues in the CDR3. Germline values: CDR1 SGHKS, CDR2 YYEKEE (reference sequence). V gave up 3 bases and J gave up 0 bases, with 9 bases separating them. The CDR3 DNA sequence: TGTGCCAGCAGCTGGGGGCCTGTGAACACTGAAGCTTTCTTT. Translated: CASSWGPVNTEAFF.

The gene calls are TRBV28 and TRBJ1-5; the D is unclear. From germline, CDR1 is MDHEN and CDR2 SYDVKM. This CDR3 comprises 12 residues. CDR3 nucleotides: TGTGGTTGCCGTGGGAGCAATCAGCCCCAGCATTTT. Protein: CGCRGSNQPQHF.

This clone is large by share. This chain uses TRBV7-2 with TRBJ2-2, with 13 bases fitting TRBD2. Germline values: CDR1 SGHTA, CDR2 FQGNSA. CDR3 size: 19 residues. J gave up 0 bases and V 5 bases, and 9 bases lay outside the gene matches. The chain's CDR3 is CASSGGLAGVWANTGELFF. The DNA of the CDR3 is TGTGCCAGCAGCGGAGGACTAGCGGGAGTATGGGCGAACACCGGGGAGCTGTTTTTT. The whole variable domain, remainder taken from reference TRBV7-2 and TRBJ2-2, is GAGVSQSPSNKVTEKGKDVELRCDPISGHTALYWYRQSLGQGLEFLIYFQGNSAPDKSGLPSDRFSAERTGGSVSTLTIQRTQQEDSAVYLCASSGGLAGVWANTGELFFGEGSRLTVL.

This clone was seen a handful of times. The rearrangement links TRBV19 to TRBJ2-1; the D gene is possibly TRBD2 (5 bases). Germline values: CDR1 LNHDA, CDR2 SQIVND (reference sequence). Trimming pared 7 bases from V and 2 bases from J, leaving 9 bases between. There are 13 residues in the CDR3. The chain's CDR3 is CASTLGTYNEQFF. CDR3 coding DNA: TGTGCCAGTACTCTCGGGACCTACAATGAGCAGTTCTTC.

The J gene is TRBJ2-3, the V gene TRBV5-1; 10 positions match TRBD2. Per germline, CDR1 SGHRS and CDR2 YFSETQ. Unmatched junction bases numbered 3, after V lost 0 bases and J lost 2 bases. The CDR3 extends over 16 amino acids. The DNA for the CDR3 is TGCGCCAGCAGCTTGGCAGCGGGAGGGATCACAGATACGCAGTATTTT. This codes for CASSLAAGGITDTQYF.

CDR3 loop: CASSQVGGGSGANVLTF. CDR3 sequence (DNA): TGCGCCAGCAGCCAAGTTGGGGGGGGCTCTGGGGCCAACGTCCTGACTTTC. The chain links TRBV4-1 to TRBJ2-6; 7 bases match TRBD2. Trimming at V came to 1 base and at J to 0 bases, leaving 3 bases not matched to a gene. Germline CDR1 reads MGHRA; CDR2 reads YSYEKL. This CDR3 contains 17 residues.

The V and J genes are TRBV11-2 and TRBJ2-7; D is possibly TRBD2 (6 bases). V dropped 5 bases and J dropped 7 bases, with 15 bases sitting between them. This CDR3 is built from 13 residues. In germline, CDR1 is SGHAT, CDR2 FQNNGV. The CDR3 reads CASSPDSGGEQYF. In DNA form, the CDR3 reads TGTGCCAGCAGCCCCGATAGCGGAGGTGAGCAGTACTTC. The full variable domain, its missing parts supplied by reference TRBV11-2 and TRBJ2-7, is EAGVAQSPRYKIIEKRQSVAFWCNPISGHATLYWYQQILGQGPKLLIQFQNNGVVDDSQLPKDRFSAERLKGVDSTLKIQPAKLEDSAVYLCASSPDSGGEQYFGPGTRLTVT.

The chain couples TRBV15 to TRBJ2-1; TRBD2 aligns across 7 bases. The CDR3 covers 13 residues. Trimming removed 3 bases from V and 4 bases from J; junction bases left unmatched: 0. Germline lookup yields CDR1 LNHNV and CDR2 YYDKDF (reference sequence). Here the CDR3 DNA reads TGTGCCACCAGCAGGGGAGGGTACAATGAGCAGTTCTTC. Its protein product is CATSRGGYNEQFF.

CDR3 in amino acids: CASSEEWGLYNEQFF. In DNA form, the CDR3 reads TGTGCCAGCAGTGAAGAATGGGGACTGTACAATGAGCAGTTCTTC. The genes are TRBV6-1 and TRBJ2-1, with a weak D call TRBD2 (6 bases). The CDR3 runs 15 residues. The V gene lost 1 base and the J gene lost 4 bases, with 11 bases spanning the gap. Germline CDR1 MNHNS, CDR2 SASEGT.

This chain links TRBV5-1 with TRBJ2-7; unclear D gene. The length of the CDR3 is 15 residues. In germline, CDR1 is SGHRS, CDR2 YFSETQ. Trimming shortened V by 0 bases and J by 0 bases, and 10 bases separated the two germline ends. The CDR3 DNA reads as TGCGCCAGCAGCTTGGACCCCTTGAGCTCCTACGAGCAGTACTTC. It codes for CASSLDPLSSYEQYF.